These 26 T cell receptor beta chains were all obtained from the same sample, sequenced in a study of shared clonotypes between healthy human individuals. Clones were sequenced by immunoSEQ multiplex PCR, and TCRdb holds only the in-frame ones, with some missing. The data contain more than 2,000,000 clones, 85% to 95% of them seen just once; the ten biggest clones take up about 0.39%. The sample comprised naive CD4+ T cells from PBMCs. Subset specified: CD45RA+ positively selected. The receptor set was obtained from a man between 18 and 35 years old in good health. Some clones in this sample may be carry-over from other donors' samples.

The gene calls are TRBV5-8 and TRBJ1-5; 8 bases are shared with TRBD1. The CDR3 contains 18 residues. Germline V gene data show CDR1 as SGHTS and CDR2 as YDEGEE. V was clipped by 1 base and J by 2 bases; unmatched bases: 11. The CDR3 coding sequence is TGTGCCAGCAGCTTGCGTCCCAGGGGGCACGGTGGCAATCAGCCCCAGCATTTT. Residues: CASSLRPRGHGGNQPQHF.

The V call is TRBV6-5, the J call TRBJ1-1, with D unclear. Germline CDR1 reads MNHEY; CDR2 reads SVGAGI. The V end was cut by 5 bases, the J end by 5 bases, with 12 bases between. The CDR3 is 13 amino acids. CDR3: CASSQVSLTEAFF. DNA of the CDR3: TGTGCCAGCAGTCAGGTGTCGTTGACTGAAGCTTTCTTT.

The CDR3 here is CASSEEAAQYF. Here the CDR3 DNA reads TGTGCCAGCAGTGAAGAGGCGGCCCAGTACTTC. The chain combines TRBV2 with TRBJ2-5; D ambiguous. The CDR3 has 11 amino acids. Germline V CDR1 and CDR2: SNHLY, FYNNEI. V lost 1 base and J 9 bases, leaving 6 bases between the germline ends.

The CDR3 loop is CASSTRTGRLDIQYF. CDR3 DNA: TGTGCCAGCAGTACACGGACAGGTCGGTTGGACATTCAGTACTTC. V usage is TRBV27 and J usage is TRBJ2-4; 7 bases fit TRBD1. V was pared by 5 bases and J by 8 bases, with 12 bases of the junction left unmatched. CDR1 is MNHEY, CDR2 SMNVEV, per germline (reference sequence). The length of the CDR3 is 15 residues.

The chain employs TRBV5-1 and TRBJ2-2; D may be TRBD1 (6 bases). CDR3 length: 13 residues. From germline, CDR1 is SGHRS and CDR2 YFSETQ. V was shortened by 2 bases and J by 5 bases, with 7 bases between the two germline ends. CDR3 in DNA: TGCGCCAGCAGCTTCCAGGGGACCGGGGAGCTGTTTTTT. Its protein product is CASSFQGTGELFF.

The gene calls are TRBV9 and TRBJ1-2; D ambiguous. Trimming removed 0 bases from V and 7 bases from J, with 13 bases in between. The CDR3 is 14 residues long. CDR1 and CDR2 (germline): SGDLS, YYNGEE. CDR3 DNA: TGTGCCAGCAGCGTAGAGGGCAACCCGAGTGGCTACACCTTC. This gives the protein CASSVEGNPSGYTF.

V gene TRBV4-1 combines with J gene TRBJ2-3, with D possibly being TRBD1 (5 bases). CDR1 and CDR2 from the germline V gene are MGHRA and YSYEKL. The CDR3 has 17 residues. The germline V and J ends were trimmed by 0 bases and 8 bases, with 21 bases remaining between them. The CDR3 DNA reads TGCGCCAGCAGCCAAGATGCCAGGGCCCCCTGGGGTGGTACGCAGTATTTT. It yields the protein CASSQDARAPWGGTQYF.

The V and J genes are TRBV7-2 and TRBJ1-3; the match to TRBD1 covers 7 bases. The germline V gene has CDR1 SGHTA and CDR2 FQGNSA. The CDR3 totals 17 residues. Trimming at V came to 5 bases and at J to 2 bases, leaving 12 bases not matched to a gene. This CDR3 reads CASSQNRGEAPGNTIYF. The CDR3 region has the DNA TGTGCCAGCAGCCAGAACAGGGGAGAAGCTCCTGGAAACACCATATATTTT.

The V and J genes are TRBV18 and TRBJ2-3; the D is unclear. Looked up from germline, CDR1 is KGHSH and CDR2 is LQKENI. Trimming shortened V by 6 bases and J by 5 bases, and 6 bases separated the two germline ends. The CDR3 consists of 11 residues. The CDR3 reads CASSGIDTQYF. The DNA of the CDR3 is TGTGCCAGCTCCGGAATAGATACGCAGTATTTT.

V and J are TRBV11-2 and TRBJ1-1; a possible D gene is TRBD1 (6 bases). Trimming removed 0 bases from V and 3 bases from J, with 14 bases in between. Per germline, CDR1 SGHAT and CDR2 FQNNGV. The CDR3 totals 16 residues. The CDR3 loop reads CASSLEERGHDTEAFF. The CDR3 DNA follows: TGTGCCAGCAGCTTAGAGGAACGGGGGCATGACACTGAAGCTTTCTTT.

CDR3: CASSPGGGRNTEAFF. The CDR3, as DNA: TGCGCCAGCAGCCCCGGGGGAGGCAGAAACACTGAAGCTTTCTTT. The chain carries TRBV5-1 and TRBJ1-1; a possible D gene is TRBD1 (5 bases). V dropped 4 bases and J dropped 2 bases, with 15 bases sitting between them. Germline CDR1 SGHRS, CDR2 YFSETQ. CDR3 length: 15 amino acids.

The chain uses TRBV11-3 and TRBJ2-5; 8 bases agree with TRBD2. The germline V gene has CDR1 SGHNT and CDR2 YENEEA. V lost 5 bases to trimming and J lost 4 bases; unmatched junction nucleotides: 6. There are 14 residues in the CDR3. The DNA of the CDR3 is TGTGCCAGCAGCCCCGGACTAGCAGTAGAGACCCAGTACTTC. Protein: CASSPGLAVETQYF.

Of note for this clone: Other nucleotide sequences from this sample produce the same CDR3. The rearrangement uses TRBV5-1 and TRBJ2-5; D gene ambiguous. The V gene's germline CDR1 is SGHRS and CDR2 YFSETQ. CDR3 length: 13 amino acids. V dropped 2 bases and J dropped 2 bases, with 7 bases sitting between them. The CDR3 loop is CASSLAVQETQYF. CDR3 in DNA: TGCGCCAGCAGCTTAGCTGTACAAGAGACCCAGTACTTC.

This clone occurred once. The V gene is TRBV7-2, the J gene TRBJ2-7, with D hard to call. V was shortened by 6 bases and J by 3 bases, with 6 bases between the two germline ends. This CDR3 comprises 11 residues. Germline values: CDR1 SGHTA, CDR2 FQGNSA. Here the CDR3 DNA reads TGTGCCAGCAGACAGAGCTACGAGCAGTACTTC. Its translation: CASRQSYEQYF.

The chain uses TRBV7-9 and TRBJ2-4; D may be TRBD1 (6 bases). CDR1 and CDR2 from the germline V gene are SEHNR and FQNEAQ (reference sequence). This CDR3 has 15 residues. The V end was cut by 5 bases, the J end by 3 bases, with 14 bases between. This chain's CDR3 is CASSQDRNSKNIQYF. CDR3 in DNA: TGTGCCAGCAGCCAGGACAGAAATAGCAAAAACATTCAGTACTTC. Full variable domain (missing parts from reference TRBV7-9 and TRBJ2-4): DTGVSQNPRHKITKRGQNVTFRCDPISEHNRLYWYRQTLGQGPEFLTYFQNEAQLEKSRLLSDRFSAERPKGSFSTLEIQRTEQGDSAMYLCASSQDRNSKNIQYFGAGTRLSVL.

This chain uses TRBV9 with TRBJ2-5; D gene unclear. This CDR3 is built from 13 residues. Germline CDR1 and CDR2: SGDLS and YYNGEE. With 4 bases removed from V and 5 bases from J, the gap between germline ends came to 12 bases. For the CDR3, the DNA is TGTGCCAGCAGCCCTGATGGTTTGGAGACCCAGTACTTC. It translates to CASSPDGLETQYF. The variable domain in full, with the rest retrieved from reference TRBV9 and TRBJ2-5, is DSGVTQTPKHLITATGQRVTLRCSPRSGDLSVYWYQQSLDQGLQFLIQYYNGEERAKGNILERFSAQQFPDLHSELNLSSLELGDSALYFCASSPDGLETQYFGPGTRLLVL.

The rearrangement links TRBV6-6 to TRBJ1-5; D not certain. This CDR3 contains 13 residues. Between the trimmed V and J ends, which lost 4 bases and 3 bases, there was a span of 7 bases. The germline V gene encodes CDR1 MNHNY and CDR2 SVGAGI (reference sequence). This CDR3 reads CASSSRDNQPQHF. In nucleotides, the CDR3 is TGTGCCAGCAGTTCCCGGGACAATCAGCCCCAGCATTTT.

This clone was counted only a few times. Other DNA variants within this sample encode the same CDR3. The V and J genes are TRBV15 and TRBJ1-1; D is undetermined. The CDR3 runs to 13 residues. Trimming took 0 bases from V and 3 from J, leaving 5 bases between them. The germline CDR1 and CDR2 sequences are LNHNV and YYDKDF (reference sequence). The CDR3 DNA reads TGTGCCACCAGCAGAGATTCGGACACTGAAGCTTTCTTT. Protein product: CATSRDSDTEAFF.

The genes are TRBV11-3 and TRBJ2-1; possibly TRBD1 or TRBD2 for D (6 bases each). The V gene's germline CDR1 is SGHNT and CDR2 YENEEA. Trimming removed 0 bases from V and 10 bases from J, with 7 bases in between. The CDR3 loop spans 12 amino acids. The CDR3 DNA sequence: TGTGCCAGCAGCTTAGAAGGGGGGGAGCAGTTCTTC. Amino acid sequence: CASSLEGGEQFF. Drawing the rest from reference TRBV11-3 and TRBJ2-1, the complete variable domain is EAGVVQSPRYKIIEKKQPVAFWCNPISGHNTLYWYLQNLGQGPELLIRYENEEAVDDSQLPKDRFSAERLKGVDSTLKIQPAELGDSAVYLCASSLEGGEQFFGPGTRLTVL.

The V gene is TRBV28, the J gene TRBJ1-5, with a possible D match to TRBD1 (6 bases). There are 13 residues in the CDR3. Germline V gene lookup returns CDR1 MDHEN and CDR2 SYDVKM. V was clipped by 7 bases and J by 7 bases, with 14 bases between them. CDR3 DNA: TGTGCCAGCACCCAGGGGTCCATACAGCCCCAGCATTTT. Encoded protein: CASTQGSIQPQHF. The full variable domain, with the rest looked up from reference TRBV28 and TRBJ1-5, is DVKVTQSSRYLVKRTGEKVFLECVQDMDHENMFWYRQDPGLGLRLIYFSYDVKMKEKGDIPEGYSVSREKKERFSLILESASTNQTSMYLCASTQGSIQPQHFGDGTRLSIL.

The rearrangement joins TRBV7-2 to TRBJ1-2; the match to TRBD1 covers 7 bases. Germline V CDR1 and CDR2: SGHTA, FQGNSA. V shed 6 bases, J shed 3 bases, and the junction held 10 bases outside the gene matches. The CDR3 is 15 amino acids. CDR3 residues: CASSKTGNGYYGYTF. The CDR3 DNA is TGTGCCAGCAGTAAGACAGGGAACGGTTACTATGGCTACACCTTC.

The rearrangement joins TRBV7-2 to TRBJ2-6; D remains ambiguous. V was trimmed by 3 bases and J by 0 bases, leaving 12 bases between them. This CDR3 comprises 17 residues. Germline V gives CDR1 SGHTA, CDR2 FQGNSA. CDR3 nucleotide sequence: TGTGCCAGCAGCTTTGGTCAGATTGCCTCTGGGGCCAACGTCCTGACTTTC. Residues: CASSFGQIASGANVLTF.

The chain joins TRBV9 to TRBJ1-1; 9 bases map to TRBD1. The CDR3 loop spans 15 amino acids. The germline V gene encodes CDR1 SGDLS and CDR2 YYNGEE. V lost 6 bases to trimming and J lost 0 bases; unmatched junction nucleotides: 6. The CDR3 bases are TGTGCCAGCACCAGACAGGGGGGCATGAACACTGAAGCTTTCTTT. Translating gives CASTRQGGMNTEAFF.

This clone was counted a few times. The genes are TRBV30 and TRBJ1-1; D is uncertain. Germline V lookup: CDR1 GTSNPN, CDR2 SVGIG (reference sequence). The germline V and J ends were trimmed by 0 bases and 4 bases, with 9 bases remaining between them. The CDR3 totals 13 residues. The CDR3 DNA reads TGTGCCTGGAGTGTATTGACTAGCACTGAAGCTTTCTTT. This encodes CAWSVLTSTEAFF.

V usage is TRBV18 and J usage is TRBJ2-2; D is possibly TRBD2 (6 bases). Trimming cost V 3 bases and J 2 bases, with 16 bases left between them. The germline CDR1 and CDR2 sequences are KGHSH and LQKENI. This CDR3 contains 17 residues. This chain's CDR3 is CASSPWSAGSNTGELFF. The CDR3 region has the DNA TGTGCCAGCTCACCCTGGAGTGCGGGGAGCAACACCGGGGAGCTGTTTTTT.

The chain recombines TRBV18 with TRBJ1-2; unclear D gene. Germline-derived CDR1 and CDR2 are KGHSH and LQKENI. This CDR3 contains 12 residues. V was clipped by 5 bases and J by 12 bases, with 16 bases between them. The CDR3: CASSGTASRDTF. The CDR3 coding sequence is TGTGCCAGCTCAGGCACGGCGAGCCGAGACACCTTC.